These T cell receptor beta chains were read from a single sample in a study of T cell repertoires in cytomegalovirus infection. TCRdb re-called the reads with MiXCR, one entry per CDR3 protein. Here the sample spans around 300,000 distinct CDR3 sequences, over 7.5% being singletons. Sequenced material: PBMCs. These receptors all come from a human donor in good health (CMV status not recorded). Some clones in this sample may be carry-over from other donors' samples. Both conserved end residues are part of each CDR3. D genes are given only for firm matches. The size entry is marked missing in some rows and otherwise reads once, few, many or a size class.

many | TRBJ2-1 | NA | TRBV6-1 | CASSEAQDRLRFF | TGTGCCAGCAGTGAAGCCCAAGACCGACTGCGGTTCTTC
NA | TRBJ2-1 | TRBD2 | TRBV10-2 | CASSERDYGNEQFF | TGCGCCAGCAGTGAGCGGGACTATGGGAATGAGCAGTTCTTC
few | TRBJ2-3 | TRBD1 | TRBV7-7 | CASSLGQGASDTQYF | TGTGCCAGCAGCTTAGGGCAGGGGGCTTCAGATACGCAGTATTTT
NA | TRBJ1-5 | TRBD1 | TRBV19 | CASSSPGTGGWQPQHF | TGTGCCAGTAGCTCCCCCGGGACAGGGGGTTGGCAGCCCCAGCATTTT
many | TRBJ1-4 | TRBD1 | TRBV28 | CASSQTGWGGEKLFF | TGTGCCAGCAGCCAGACAGGGTGGGGTGGGGAAAAACTGTTTTTT
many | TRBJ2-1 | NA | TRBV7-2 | CASSFFVEEQFF | TGTGCCAGCAGCTTTTTCGTTGAGGAGCAGTTCTTC
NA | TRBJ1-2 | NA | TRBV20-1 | CSARDLAANYGYTF | TGCAGTGCTAGAGATCTGGCGGCTAACTATGGCTACACCTTC
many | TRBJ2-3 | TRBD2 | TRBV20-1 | CSAREWTSGTDTQYF | TGCAGTGCTAGAGAGTGGACTAGCGGCACAGATACGCAGTATTTT
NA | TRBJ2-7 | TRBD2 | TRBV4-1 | CASSQVSGRDEQYF | TGTGCCAGCAGCCAAGTTTCAGGGAGGGACGAGCAGTACTTC
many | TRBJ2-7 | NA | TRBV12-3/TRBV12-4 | CASSPPTIQGNYEQYF | TGTGCCAGCAGTCCTCCTACTATACAGGGCAACTACGAGCAGTACTTC
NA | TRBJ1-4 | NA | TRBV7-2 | CASSEARDTELYF | TGTGCCAGCAGCGAAGCACGGGACACCGAACTGTATTTT
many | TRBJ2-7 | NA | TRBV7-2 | CASTQTGQWRGEQYF | TGTGCCAGCACCCAGACAGGCCAATGGAGGGGGGAGCAGTACTTC
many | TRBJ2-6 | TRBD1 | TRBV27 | CASSSRTGLGRKNSGANVLTF | TGTGCCAGCAGTTCGCGGACAGGGTTGGGGCGTAAGAACTCTGGGGCCAACGTCCTGACTTTC
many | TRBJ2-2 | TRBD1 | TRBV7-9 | CASSLVWQGDTGELFF | TGTGCCAGCAGCTTAGTTTGGCAGGGGGACACCGGGGAGCTGTTTTTT
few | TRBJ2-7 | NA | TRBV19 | CANQTAYEQYF | TGTGCCAACCAGACAGCCTACGAGCAGTACTTC
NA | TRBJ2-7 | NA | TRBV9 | CASSPRSDSNYEQYF | TGTGCCAGCAGCCCCCGGTCCGACTCAAACTACGAGCAGTACTTC
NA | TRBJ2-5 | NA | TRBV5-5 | CASSRTRQVKETQYF | TGTGCCAGTTCTAGAACCAGACAGGTCAAAGAGACCCAGTACTTC
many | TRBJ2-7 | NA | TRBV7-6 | CASSLASSSYEQYF | TGTGCCAGCAGCTTAGCATCCAGTTCCTACGAGCAGTACTTC
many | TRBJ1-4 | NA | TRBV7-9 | CASSPNFDRNLKANEKLFF | TGTGCCAGCAGCCCAAACTTCGACAGGAACCTAAAGGCAAATGAAAAACTGTTTTTT
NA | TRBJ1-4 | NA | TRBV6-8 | CASIVSGAPSGNEKLFF | TGTGCCAGCATCGTCTCGGGGGCCCCCAGTGGCAATGAAAAACTGTTTTTT
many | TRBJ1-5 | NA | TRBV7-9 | CASSRGGGNQPQHF | TGTGCCAGCAGCCGTGGCGGGGGAAATCAGCCCCAGCATTTT
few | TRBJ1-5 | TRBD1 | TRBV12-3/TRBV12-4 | CASRGTGGRQPQHF | TGTGCCAGCAGGGGGACAGGGGGCCGGCAGCCCCAGCATTTT
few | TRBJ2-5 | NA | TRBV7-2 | CASSSTPTKETQYF | TGTGCCAGCAGCTCGACCCCCACTAAGGAGACCCAGTACTTC
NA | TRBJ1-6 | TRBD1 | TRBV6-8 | CASRAPDRGIDSPLHF | TGTGCCAGCAGGGCCCCGGACAGGGGAATAGATTCACCCCTCCACTTT
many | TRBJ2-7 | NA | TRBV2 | CASSGSYEQYF | TGTGCCAGCAGTGGCTCCTACGAGCAGTACTTC
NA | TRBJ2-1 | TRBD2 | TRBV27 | CASSGLAGGRNEQFF | TGTGCCAGCAGTGGCCTAGCGGGAGGTAGGAATGAGCAGTTCTTC
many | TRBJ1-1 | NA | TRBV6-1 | CASSQGLRDETEAFF | TGTGCCAGCAGTCAAGGCCTCAGGGACGAAACTGAAGCTTTCTTT
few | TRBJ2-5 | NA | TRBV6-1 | CASSESGVLETQYF | TGTGCCAGCAGTGAAAGTGGGGTTTTGGAGACCCAGTACTTC
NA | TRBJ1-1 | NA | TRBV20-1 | CSARSGGREAFF | TGCAGTGCTAGGTCTGGCGGACGTGAAGCTTTCTTT
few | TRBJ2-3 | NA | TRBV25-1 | CASSDTGTDTQYF | TGTGCCAGCAGTGACACAGGCACAGATACGCAGTATTTT
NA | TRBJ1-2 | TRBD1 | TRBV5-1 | CASSRGTVDQENYGYTF | TGTGCCAGCAGCCGAGGGACAGTCGACCAGGAGAACTATGGCTACACCTTC
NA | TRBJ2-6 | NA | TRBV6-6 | CASSYSLGANVLTF | TGTGCCAGCAGTTACTCGTTGGGGGCCAACGTCCTGACTTTC
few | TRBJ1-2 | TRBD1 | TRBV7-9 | CASSSPGQGLYGYTF | TGTGCCAGCAGCTCTCCCGGACAGGGCCTCTATGGCTACACCTTC
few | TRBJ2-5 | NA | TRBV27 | CASSLPGPGSRTQYF | TGTGCCAGCAGTCTACCCGGGCCCGGGTCACGGACCCAGTACTTC
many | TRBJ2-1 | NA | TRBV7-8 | CASSRPTNEQFF | TGTGCCAGCAGCCGGCCTACGAATGAGCAGTTCTTC
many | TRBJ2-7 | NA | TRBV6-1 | CASSAGLSYEQYF | TGTGCCAGCAGTGCCGGACTAAGCTACGAGCAGTACTTC
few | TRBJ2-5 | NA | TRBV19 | CASRTGAAGPMTQYF | TGTGCCAGTAGAACGGGAGCGGCGGGACCCATGACCCAGTACTTC
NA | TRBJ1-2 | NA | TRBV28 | CASSSHGGSPYGYTF | TGTGCCAGCAGTTCCCATGGGGGGTCTCCCTATGGCTACACCTTC
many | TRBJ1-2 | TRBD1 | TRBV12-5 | CASGPRQGHYTF | TGTGCTAGTGGTCCGCGACAGGGACACTACACCTTC
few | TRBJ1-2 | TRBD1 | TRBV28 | CASSPGQGRASYGYTF | TGTGCCAGCAGTCCTGGACAGGGGAGGGCTTCCTATGGCTACACCTTC
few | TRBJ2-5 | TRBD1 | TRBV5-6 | CASSAGQGAGETQYF | TGTGCCAGCAGCGCGGGACAGGGGGCCGGAGAGACCCAGTACTTC
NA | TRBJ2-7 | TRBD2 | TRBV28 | CASSSLMRLAGGYEQYF | TGTGCCAGCAGTTCCCTCATGCGACTAGCGGGAGGATACGAGCAGTACTTC
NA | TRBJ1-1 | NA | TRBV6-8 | CASRKQRNTEAFF | TGTGCCAGCAGGAAACAGAGAAACACTGAAGCTTTCTTT
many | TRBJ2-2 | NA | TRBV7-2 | CASSREMAGELFF | TGTGCCAGCAGTCGCGAAATGGCCGGGGAGCTGTTTTTT
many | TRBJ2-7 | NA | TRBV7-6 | CASSFPTSYEQYF | TGTGCCAGCAGCTTTCCGACCTCCTACGAGCAGTACTTC
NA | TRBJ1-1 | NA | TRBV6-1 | CATSSTGQLNTEAFF | TGTGCCACCTCGTCCACCGGACAGTTGAACACTGAAGCTTTCTTT
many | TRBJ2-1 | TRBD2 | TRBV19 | CASRPPGLAGGRERANEQFF | TGTGCCAGTAGGCCACCGGGACTAGCGGGAGGTCGGGAGAGGGCAAATGAGCAGTTCTTC
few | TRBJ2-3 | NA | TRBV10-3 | CAISPPGPRTDTQYF | TGTGCCATCAGCCCTCCAGGGCCCCGGACAGATACGCAGTATTTT
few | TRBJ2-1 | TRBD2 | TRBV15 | CATSGLATYNEQFF | TGTGCCACCAGCGGACTAGCGACTTACAATGAGCAGTTCTTC
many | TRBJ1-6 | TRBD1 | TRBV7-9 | CASSRPGQANSPLHF | TGTGCCAGCAGCCGCCCTGGACAGGCGAATTCACCCCTCCACTTT
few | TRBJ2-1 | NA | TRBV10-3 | CAIRDITLEQFF | TGTGCCATCAGGGACATCACTTTGGAGCAGTTCTTC
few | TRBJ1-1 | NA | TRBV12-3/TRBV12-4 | CASSLAHRVWAEAFF | TGTGCCAGCAGTTTAGCGCACAGGGTATGGGCTGAAGCTTTCTTT
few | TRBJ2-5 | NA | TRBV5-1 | CASVLGPPAETQYF | TGCGCCAGCGTGCTGGGGCCCCCGGCGGAGACCCAGTACTTC
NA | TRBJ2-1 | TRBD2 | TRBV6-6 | CASSRVGRDEQFF | TGTGCCAGCAGCCGAGTAGGGAGGGATGAGCAGTTCTTC
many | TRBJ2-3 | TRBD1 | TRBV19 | CASSKNLGQGARDTQYF | TGTGCCAGTAGCAAAAACCTGGGACAGGGGGCAAGAGATACGCAGTATTTT